The sequence of this T cell receptor (beta chain) was determined in a study of blood T cell repertoires in COVID-19. From germline, CDR1 is MGHRA and CDR2 YSYEKL. CDR3 length: 16 amino acids. Trimming pared 0 bases from V and 0 bases from J, leaving 9 bases between. TCRdb's copy holds only in-frame clones and misses some; the assay was immunoSEQ multiplex PCR. Of hundreds of thousands of clones listed, 85% are singletons. Participant ages covered about 18 to 89 years across about two dozen US areas. The chain employs TRBV4-1 and TRBJ2-1; D perhaps matches TRBD2 (5 bases). The clonotype originates from a woman in her thirties who had been exposed to COVID-19. The material sequenced was PBMCs or T cells enriched from blood (not recorded which). Written as DNA, the CDR3 is TGCGCCAGCAGCCAAGATAAGAGCGGCTCCTACAATGAGCAGTTCTTC. Amino acids: CASSQDKSGSYNEQFF.